This note documents a single T cell receptor beta chain sequence. TCRdb's table, derived via immunoSEQ multiplex PCR, lists solely in-frame clones and lacks some. This sample yields about 80,000 clones, of which roughly three quarters are seen a single time; 4% to 5.5% belongs to the top ten. Germline CDR1 reads MDHEN; CDR2 reads SYDVKM. The V end was cut by 2 bases, the J end by 4 bases, with 10 bases between. The CDR3 spans 14 residues. The record originates from a study of cytotoxic CD8 clonotypes in ibrutinib-treated CLL. This receptor was identified in a human donor with chronic lymphocytic leukemia. This sample comprised PBMCs, obtained after 12 months of ibrutinib treatment. The chain combines TRBV28 with TRBJ2-3; D ambiguous. CDR3 residues: CASSLGYSADTQYF. The DNA for the CDR3 is TGTGCCAGCAGTTTAGGCTATTCGGCAGATACGCAGTATTTT.